The 12 T cell receptor beta chains given below trace back to one sample, sequenced in a study of T cell repertoires in cytomegalovirus infection. These receptors are not linked to any known antigen. TCRdb reanalysed the reads using MiXCR and keeps one entry per CDR3 protein. This table holds a few hundred thousand distinct CDR3 sequences, roughly 43% found once. The material was cultured PBMCs, obtained from culture after CMV antigen stimulation. These receptors were obtained from a human donor in good health (CMV status not recorded). Some clones in this sample may be carry-over from other donors' samples.

Ten or more counts support this clonotype. The V call is TRBV7-2, the J call TRBJ1-5; TRBD1 is a possible D gene (5 bases). The CDR3 loop spans 14 amino acids. Deletions cut 0 bases from V and 4 bases from J, with 7 bases between. Per germline, CDR1 SGHTA and CDR2 FQGNSA. CDR3 DNA: TGTGCCAGCAGCTTAGCGTGGGGGAATCAGCCCCAGCATTTT. The encoded protein is CASSLAWGNQPQHF. Variable domain in full (rest from reference TRBV7-2 and TRBJ1-5): GAGVSQSPSNKVTEKGKDVELRCDPISGHTALYWYRQSLGQGLEFLIYFQGNSAPDKSGLPSDRFSAERTGGSVSTLTIQRTQQEDSAVYLCASSLAWGNQPQHFGDGTRLSIL.

This clonotype occurred a few times. V usage is TRBV7-2 and J usage is TRBJ2-5, with no clear D. From germline, CDR1 is SGHTA and CDR2 FQGNSA. V lost 2 bases and J lost 5, with 9 bases in between. The CDR3 runs to 13 residues. Here the CDR3 reads CASSLKTAETQYF. The CDR3 region has the DNA TGTGCCAGCAGCTTAAAGACCGCGGAGACCCAGTACTTC.

This clonotype was seen only once. V and J are TRBV27 and TRBJ1-5; D is possibly TRBD1 (6 bases). There are 15 residues in the CDR3. V lost 8 bases to trimming and J lost 3 bases, with 17 bases between them. In germline, CDR1 is MNHEY, CDR2 SMNVEV (reference sequence). The CDR3 loop is CASGPFRGPNQPQHF. The CDR3 DNA follows: TGTGCCAGCGGCCCATTTCGGGGGCCCAATCAGCCCCAGCATTTT.

This clonotype was observed a few times. This chain links TRBV4-1 with TRBJ2-5, with 9 positions matching TRBD2. Trimming took 8 bases from V and 1 from J; bases not matched to a gene: 8. This CDR3 has 15 residues. Germline V gene sequence: CDR1 MGHRA, CDR2 YSYEKL. CDR3 region: CASSLAGTSQETQYF. The CDR3 DNA follows: TGCGCCAGCTCCCTAGCGGGGACTTCCCAAGAGACCCAGTACTTC.

This clonotype has at least ten counts. The chain employs TRBV7-8 and TRBJ1-5; D might be TRBD1 (6 bases). The CDR3 sequence is 19 residues long. The germline CDR1 and CDR2 sequences are SGHVS and FQNEAQ. Trimming cost V 4 bases and J 2 bases, with 24 bases left between them. CDR3 sequence reads: CASSSYDRKGRLGNQPQHF. The CDR3 DNA reads as TGTGCCAGCAGCTCTTACGACAGGAAAGGCCGCTTAGGCAATCAGCCCCAGCATTTT.

The chain is built from TRBV5-8 and TRBJ2-3; no clear D. The CDR3 runs to 12 residues. Looked up from germline, CDR1 is SGHTS and CDR2 is YDEGEE. V was clipped by 4 bases and J by 2 bases, with 5 bases between them. The CDR3 loop is CASSGDTDTQYF. The CDR3 nucleotides read TGTGCCAGCAGCGGGGACACAGATACGCAGTATTTT. Variable domain in full (rest from reference TRBV5-8 and TRBJ2-3): EAGVTQSPTHLIKTRGQQATLRCSPISGHTSVYWYQQALGLGLQFLLWYDEGEERNRGNFPPRFSGRQFPNYSSELNVNALELEDSALYLCASSGDTDTQYFGPGTRLTVL.

The genes are TRBV6-8 and TRBJ1-2, with TRBD1 matching 8 bases. J was trimmed by 0 bases and V by 5 bases; bases with no gene match: 5. CDR3 length: 15 amino acids. Germline V gene lookup returns CDR1 MNHGY and CDR2 SAAAGT. The CDR3 here is CASSRQGTTNYGYTF. The DNA for the CDR3 is TGTGCCAGCAGTCGACAGGGGACTACTAACTATGGCTACACCTTC.

V gene TRBV2 combines with J gene TRBJ1-2; 7 bases map to TRBD1. Germline CDR1 is SNHLY and CDR2 is FYNNEI. The J segment lost 3 bases and the V segment lost 4 bases, leaving 8 bases of the junction unmatched. This CDR3 has 15 residues. This CDR3 reads CASSALTGSDYGYTF. CDR3 DNA sequence: TGTGCCAGCAGTGCATTGACAGGGAGCGACTATGGCTACACCTTC.

This chain links TRBV6-4 with TRBJ2-3; D possibly corresponds to TRBD2 (6 bases). Trimming removed 3 bases at V and 1 base at J, with 8 bases between. Germline CDR1 reads MRHNA; CDR2 reads SNTAGT. CDR3 length: 14 residues. In nucleotides, the CDR3 is TGTGCCAGCAGTGATTTAGCGGGCACAGATACGCAGTATTTT. Protein product: CASSDLAGTDTQYF.

In this sample, this clonotype turned up a few times. The chain has TRBV20-1 and TRBJ2-3, with 10 bases identical to TRBD2. This CDR3 contains 16 residues. From germline, CDR1 is DFQATT and CDR2 SNEGSKA (reference sequence). Trimming took 0 bases from V and 6 from J; bases not matched to a gene: 9. This CDR3 is CSARDLTSGIGDTQYF. CDR3 nucleotide sequence: TGCAGTGCTAGAGATCTAACTAGCGGGATAGGGGATACGCAGTATTTT.

This clonotype was recorded a few times. The genes are TRBV27 and TRBJ2-7, with a possible D match to TRBD2 (6 bases). Germline V CDR1 and CDR2: MNHEY, SMNVEV (reference sequence). The CDR3 sequence is 15 residues long. The germline V and J ends were trimmed by 0 bases and 1 base, with 10 bases remaining between them. As DNA, the CDR3 is TGTGCCAGCAGTTTATCTTGGCGGGGTTCCTACGAGCAGTACTTC. Its protein is CASSLSWRGSYEQYF.

The V call is TRBV7-8, the J call TRBJ1-2, with D possibly being TRBD1 (6 bases). The CDR3 sequence is 14 residues long. CDR1 is SGHVS and CDR2 is FQNEAQ in the germline V gene. The ends were cut back, 5 bases at V and 1 base at J, with 11 bases in the middle. The CDR3 loop reads CASSRHRDNYGYTF. The CDR3 DNA reads as TGTGCCAGCAGCCGACACAGGGATAACTATGGCTACACCTTC.